This T cell receptor beta chain is from a study of cytomegalovirus exposure and HLA in healthy donors. Researchers ran the PCR with 60 Vbeta and 13 Jbeta primers. Assay: immunoSEQ multiplex PCR; the TCRdb copy retains only in-frame clones and omits some. The table has about 60,000 clones, about two thirds seen once. Findings and caveats of the study: Specific recognition of CMV antigens was confirmed in vitro for three chains (all CMV-associated). A classifier reportedly called cytomegalovirus status with high sensitivity and specificity. Most TCR sequences proved rare, with some public TCRs found in many donors.

As to this clone: The antigen remains unidentified.

V was clipped by 2 bases and J by 11 bases, with 6 bases between them. The CDR3 loop spans 11 amino acids. Per the germline V gene, CDR1 is MNHNS and CDR2 is SASEGT. The chain combines TRBV6-1 with TRBJ2-2; D ambiguous. This TCR came from a woman aged 55-69 years in good health and CMV-seropositive. Sequenced: PBMCs. The CDR3 spells CASSELIELFF. In DNA, the CDR3 is TGTGCCAGCAGTGAACTAATCGAGCTGTTTTTT.